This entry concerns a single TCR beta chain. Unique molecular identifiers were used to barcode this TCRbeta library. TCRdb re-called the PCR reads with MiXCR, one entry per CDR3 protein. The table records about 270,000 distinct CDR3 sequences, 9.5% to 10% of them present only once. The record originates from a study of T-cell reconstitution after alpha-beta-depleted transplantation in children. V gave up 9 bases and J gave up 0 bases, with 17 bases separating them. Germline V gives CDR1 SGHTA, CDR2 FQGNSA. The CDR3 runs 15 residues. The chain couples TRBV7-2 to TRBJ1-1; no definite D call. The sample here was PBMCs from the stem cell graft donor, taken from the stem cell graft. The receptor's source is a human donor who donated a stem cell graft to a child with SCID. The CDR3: CARDSGRMMNTEAFF. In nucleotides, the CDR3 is TGTGCCAGGGATTCGGGGAGGATGATGAACACTGAAGCTTTCTTT.